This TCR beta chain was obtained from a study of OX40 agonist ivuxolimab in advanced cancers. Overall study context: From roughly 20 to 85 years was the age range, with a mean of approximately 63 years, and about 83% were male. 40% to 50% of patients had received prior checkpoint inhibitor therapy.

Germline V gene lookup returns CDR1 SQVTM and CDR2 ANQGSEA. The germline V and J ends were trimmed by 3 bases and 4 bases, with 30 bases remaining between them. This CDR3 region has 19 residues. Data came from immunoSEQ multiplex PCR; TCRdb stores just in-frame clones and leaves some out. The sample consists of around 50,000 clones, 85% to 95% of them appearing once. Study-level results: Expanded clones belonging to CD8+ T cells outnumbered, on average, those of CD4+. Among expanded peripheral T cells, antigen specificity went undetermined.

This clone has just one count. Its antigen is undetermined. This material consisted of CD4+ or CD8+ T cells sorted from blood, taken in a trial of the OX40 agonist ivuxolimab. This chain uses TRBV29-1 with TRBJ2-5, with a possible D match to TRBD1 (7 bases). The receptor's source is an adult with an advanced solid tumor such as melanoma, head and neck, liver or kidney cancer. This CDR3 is CSVESPRGAKVMDGETQYF. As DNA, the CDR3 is TGCAGCGTTGAGTCTCCCAGGGGGGCTAAGGTAATGGATGGAGAGACCCAGTACTTC.